These 23 T cell receptor beta chains originate from one sample sequenced in a study of cytomegalovirus exposure and HLA in healthy donors. The PCR was carried out with 60 Vbeta primers and 13 Jbeta primers. TCRdb keeps only in-frame clones here, not all; method: immunoSEQ multiplex PCR. This sample yields tens of thousands of clones, of which 60% to 80% are seen a single time; roughly 42% belongs to the top ten. The sample comprised PBMCs. Receptors originate from a male donor in good health and CMV-seropositive.

This chain links TRBV15 with TRBJ1-5, with D possibly TRBD1 on 5 matching bases. CDR1 is LNHNV, CDR2 YYDKDF, per germline (reference sequence). With 2 bases removed from V and 3 bases from J, the gap between germline ends came to 8 bases. The CDR3 has 14 amino acids. CDR3 protein: CATSRQGYNQPQHF. CDR3 sequence (DNA): TGTGCCACCAGCAGACAGGGCTACAATCAGCCCCAGCATTTT.

This clone showed up just a few times. This chain joins TRBV27 and TRBJ1-1; D perhaps matches TRBD1 (6 bases). Between the trimmed V and J ends, which lost 7 bases and 1 base, there was a span of 19 bases. Per the germline V gene, CDR1 is MNHEY and CDR2 is SMNVEV (reference sequence). This CDR3 has 16 amino acids. CDR3 in amino acids: CASTPSQGSRNTEAFF. The CDR3 DNA reads TGTGCCAGCACCCCTTCCCAGGGGAGCCGGAACACTGAAGCTTTCTTT.

This clone showed up just a few times. The V and J genes are TRBV6-4 and TRBJ2-3; D perhaps matches TRBD2 (6 bases). Germline assignment: CDR1 MRHNA and CDR2 SNTAGT. CDR3 length: 15 amino acids. V was pared by 4 bases and J by 3 bases, with 14 bases between. CDR3 protein: CASSVSAGGTDTQYF. CDR3 coding DNA: TGTGCCAGCAGTGTTTCGGCCGGGGGTACAGATACGCAGTATTTT.

This clone was found a few times. The chain combines TRBV19 with TRBJ1-1; D may be TRBD1 (5 bases). CDR1 and CDR2 (germline): LNHDA, SQIVND (reference sequence). V shed 6 bases and J shed 1 base, with 9 bases lying between them. The CDR3 extends over 13 amino acids. CDR3 bases: TGTGCCAGTAGCCAGACAGCGAACACTGAAGCTTTCTTT. Its translation: CASSQTANTEAFF.

Here the CDR3 DNA reads TGTGCCAGCAGTTCGGGAGTTAAACAGCCCCAGCATTTT. It is translated as CASSSGVKQPQHF. V and J are TRBV7-2 and TRBJ1-5; D not resolved. The CDR3 length is 13 residues. Germline V gene lookup returns CDR1 SGHTA and CDR2 FQGNSA. V was clipped by 6 bases and J by 7 bases, with 13 bases between them.

V is TRBV19 and J is TRBJ1-5, with TRBD1 as a possible D gene (5 bases). This CDR3 has 15 amino acids. The germline V and J ends were trimmed by 5 bases and 1 base, with 12 bases remaining between them. Germline V gives CDR1 LNHDA, CDR2 SQIVND (reference sequence). For the CDR3, the DNA is TGTGCCAGTAGTCAGGGAATCGACAGCAATCAGCCCCAGCATTTT. Protein: CASSQGIDSNQPQHF.

The chain carries TRBV5-4 and TRBJ1-2; TRBD1 might be the D (5 bases). V was clipped by 2 bases and J by 1 base, with 12 bases between them. CDR3 length: 15 residues. Looked up from germline, CDR1 is SGHNT and CDR2 is YYREEE (reference sequence). CDR3 residues: CASSLLQGINYGYTF. In DNA form, the CDR3 reads TGTGCCAGCAGCTTACTCCAGGGTATTAACTATGGCTACACCTTC.

This rearrangement joins TRBV19 to TRBJ1-2; 7 nucleotides align to TRBD1. J was trimmed by 4 bases and V by 4 bases; bases with no gene match: 6. From germline, CDR1 is LNHDA and CDR2 SQIVND (reference sequence). The CDR3 covers 14 residues. CDR3 coding DNA: TGTGCCAGTAGTACCCCGTGGGACAGCTATGGCTACACCTTC. It specifies CASSTPWDSYGYTF. Based on the CDR3 plus reference TRBV19 and TRBJ1-2, the full variable domain is DGGITQSPKYLFRKEGQNVTLSCEQNLNHDAMYWYRQDPGQGLRLIYYSQIVNDFQKGDIAEGYSVSREKKESFPLTVTSAQKNPTAFYLCASSTPWDSYGYTFGSGTRLTVV.

The table lists this clone with a few counts. The chain employs TRBV9 and TRBJ2-2, with 7 bases aligning to TRBD2. This CDR3 has 16 residues. V lost 3 bases to trimming and J lost 4 bases; unmatched junction nucleotides: 9. CDR1 SGDLS and CDR2 YYNGEE come from the germline V gene. This CDR3 is CASSEARTRGTGELFF. The CDR3, as DNA: TGTGCCAGCAGCGAAGCCCGGACTAGAGGCACCGGGGAGCTGTTTTTT.

V usage is TRBV7-8 and J usage is TRBJ2-7; TRBD1 matches 7 bases. The CDR3 extends over 13 amino acids. V shed 5 bases, J shed 3 bases, and the junction held 4 bases outside the gene matches. The germline V gene has CDR1 SGHVS and CDR2 FQNEAQ. CDR3 bases: TGTGCCAGCAGCGGAAGGGACAGCTACGAGCAGTACTTC. The encoded protein is CASSGRDSYEQYF.

This chain uses TRBV19 with TRBJ1-1; 7 positions agree with TRBD1. Germline CDR1 is LNHDA and CDR2 is SQIVND (reference sequence). Losses at the gene ends were 6 bases for V and 5 bases for J; bases not matched to a gene: 6. The CDR3 is 13 amino acids. CDR3 protein: CASRERGPTEAFF. Here the CDR3 DNA reads TGTGCCAGTAGAGAGAGGGGGCCAACTGAAGCTTTCTTT.

This clone was picked up a small number of times. The genes are TRBV9 and TRBJ1-4; weak D call: TRBD1 (5 bases). Per germline, CDR1 SGDLS and CDR2 YYNGEE. This CDR3 has 14 residues. With 4 bases removed from V and 7 bases from J, the gap between germline ends came to 14 bases. The CDR3 is CASSPSGGLEKLFF. CDR3 nucleotide sequence: TGTGCCAGCAGCCCCTCGGGGGGACTTGAAAAACTGTTTTTT.

The genes are TRBV6-1 and TRBJ1-3; D is unclear. Germline loops: CDR1 MNHNS, CDR2 SASEGT. The CDR3 spans 15 residues. The ends were cut back, 0 bases at V and 3 bases at J, with 9 bases in the middle. The CDR3 loop reads CASSEAGRDGNTIYF. As DNA, the CDR3 is TGTGCCAGCAGTGAAGCGGGGAGGGATGGAAACACCATATATTTT.

V usage is TRBV5-1 and J usage is TRBJ2-7, with 14 bases fitting TRBD2. The J segment lost 4 bases and the V segment lost 0 bases, leaving 9 bases of the junction unmatched. Germline V CDR1 and CDR2: SGHRS, YFSETQ. The CDR3 loop spans 18 amino acids. CDR3 in DNA: TGCGCCAGCAGCTTGGGACAGGGACTAGCGGGAGTAGGGTACGAGCAGTACTTC. It is translated as CASSLGQGLAGVGYEQYF.

This chain joins TRBV5-6 and TRBJ2-1, with D maybe TRBD2 (5 bases). V was clipped by 3 bases and J by 7 bases, with 23 bases between them. Germline V CDR1 and CDR2: SGHDT, YYEEEE. The CDR3 loop spans 17 amino acids. Here the CDR3 DNA reads TGTGCCAGCAGCTCCTCGAAGGTAGGCCGCGGGTGGAATGAGCAGTTCTTC. Amino acids: CASSSSKVGRGWNEQFF.

This clone has more than one count but fewer than ten. The rearrangement uses TRBV4-1 and TRBJ2-2; no firm D call. V dropped 3 bases and J dropped 2 bases, with 7 bases sitting between them. Germline V gene lookup returns CDR1 MGHRA and CDR2 YSYEKL. The CDR3 contains 14 residues. The CDR3 is CASSQGTNTGELFF. The CDR3 DNA is TGCGCCAGCAGCCAGGGCACAAACACCGGGGAGCTGTTTTTT.

This clone came up a few times. One end of the junction varies from germline; a read error may be responsible. The same CDR3 also results from other DNA sequences found in this sample. V gene TRBV19 combines with J gene TRBJ1-2; D might be TRBD1 (5 bases). CDR1 LNHDA and CDR2 SQIVND come from the germline V gene (reference sequence). This CDR3 contains 13 residues. CDR3 coding DNA: TGTGACAGAGCATTGGGGGGGAACTATGGCTACAACTTC. It yields the protein CDRALGGNYGYNF.

This clone was observed a single time. V is TRBV27 and J is TRBJ1-1; D is undetermined. Germline CDR1 MNHEY, CDR2 SMNVEV (reference sequence). CDR3 length equals 13 residues. V lost 4 bases to trimming and J lost 7 bases, with 13 bases between them. CDR3 sequence reads: CASSSRPTYEAFF. The CDR3 DNA reads as TGTGCCAGCAGTTCAAGGCCGACTTATGAAGCTTTCTTT.

The chain couples TRBV4-1 to TRBJ1-6; 8 bases map to TRBD1. The ends lost 1 base at V and 8 bases at J; junction bases unmatched: 4. The V gene's germline CDR1 is MGHRA and CDR2 YSYEKL. CDR3 length equals 15 residues. CDR3 DNA: TGCGCCAGCAGCCAAGTGGACAGGGATGATTCACCCCTCCACTTT. It translates to CASSQVDRDDSPLHF.

This chain uses TRBV9 with TRBJ2-1; 8 positions agree with TRBD2. Germline assignment: CDR1 SGDLS and CDR2 YYNGEE. V gave up 3 bases and J gave up 8 bases; unmatched junction bases: 10. The CDR3 loop spans 15 amino acids. CDR3 amino acids: CASSGGAGGVDEQFF. DNA of the CDR3: TGTGCCAGCAGCGGAGGGGCGGGAGGTGTAGATGAGCAGTTCTTC.

The DNA of the CDR3 is TGTGCCAGCAGCCCTCAGGGTCCTGGGTTTATTGGCTATGGCTACACCTTC. Amino acid sequence: CASSPQGPGFIGYGYTF. V and J are TRBV14 and TRBJ1-2, with a tentative D call TRBD1 (5 bases). The CDR3 runs to 17 residues. The germline V gene encodes CDR1 SGHDN and CDR2 FVKESK. With 4 bases removed from V and 4 bases from J, the gap between germline ends came to 22 bases.

Of note for this clone: An end of the junction differs from the germline gene, which may be a read error. The chain employs TRBV23-1 and TRBJ2-7; the match to TRBD1 covers 9 bases. TRBV23-1 is flagged as an ORF with uncertain function. The CDR3 totals 11 residues. This CDR3 reads CASSQGTGNHF. The DNA for the CDR3 is TGCGCCAGCAGTCAAGGGACAGGGAATCACTTC.

J is TRBJ2-7 and V is TRBV27; D ambiguous. The ends were cut back, 6 bases at V and 2 bases at J, with 11 bases in the middle. CDR1 is MNHEY and CDR2 is SMNVEV in the germline V gene (reference sequence). The CDR3 is made up of 13 amino acids. The CDR3 protein is CASRPHSAYEQYF. As DNA, the CDR3 is TGTGCCAGCAGACCCCACTCCGCCTACGAGCAGTACTTC.